Shown below are 28 T cell receptor beta chains from a single sample sequenced in a study of T cell repertoires in cytomegalovirus infection. TCRdb recomputed calls from the reads with MiXCR, one row per CDR3 protein. The sample carries 65,000 to 85,000 distinct CDR3 sequences, around 27% recorded once. Their antigen targets remain unknown. Sequencing used CD8+ T cells from cultured PBMCs, obtained from culture after CMV antigen stimulation. The receptors were sampled from a human donor in good health (CMV status not recorded). Some clones in this sample may be carry-over from other donors' samples.

This rearrangement joins TRBV24-1 to TRBJ2-2, with D possibly TRBD2 on 6 matching bases. The length of the CDR3 is 18 residues. V was cut by 3 bases and J by 2 bases, with 18 bases left in between. Germline lookup yields CDR1 KGHDR and CDR2 SFDVKD. The CDR3 loop is CATSDPTSSGLNTGELFF. The CDR3 region has the DNA TGTGCCACCAGTGATCCGACTAGTTCCGGATTAAACACCGGGGAGCTGTTTTTT.

The V and J genes are TRBV4-3 and TRBJ2-4; 10 bases are a match to TRBD2. Germline V gene data show CDR1 as LGHNA and CDR2 as YSLEER. The CDR3 is 16 amino acids. J was trimmed by 9 bases and V by 4 bases; bases with no gene match: 12. The CDR3 protein is CASSPTSGTKDIIQYF. CDR3 nucleotides: TGCGCCAGCAGCCCAACTAGCGGGACGAAGGATATCATTCAGTACTTC.

V usage is TRBV2 and J usage is TRBJ2-1; maybe TRBD2 (5 bases). The germline V gene has CDR1 SNHLY and CDR2 FYNNEI. The CDR3 is 15 residues long. V lost 6 bases, J lost 10 bases, and 22 bases lay in between. DNA for the CDR3: TGTGCCAGCAGGAAAGGGAGCGGCAATCTCTCGGAGCAGTTCTTC. This codes for CASRKGSGNLSEQFF.

This chain links TRBV7-3 with TRBJ2-7; D gene ambiguous. The CDR3 sequence is 13 residues long. V was shortened by 5 bases and J by 0 bases, with 8 bases between the two germline ends. Germline V gene data show CDR1 as SGHTA and CDR2 as FQGTGA. Here the CDR3 DNA reads TGTGCCAGCAGCCCCCCCAGCTCCTACGAGCAGTACTTC. This codes for CASSPPSSYEQYF.

In this sample, this clonotype turned up a few times. V gene TRBV12-3 or TRBV12-4 combines with J gene TRBJ2-1, with 8 bases fitting TRBD1. Trimming at V came to 4 bases and at J to 5 bases, leaving 10 bases not matched to a gene. There are 16 residues in the CDR3. CDR3 region: CASSSPWTGPHNEQFF. The DNA of the CDR3 is TGTGCCAGCAGTTCCCCCTGGACAGGGCCCCACAATGAGCAGTTCTTC.

This clonotype was counted only a few times. The chain couples TRBV12-3 or TRBV12-4 to TRBJ2-3; TRBD1 or TRBD2 may be the D gene (5 bases each). The CDR3 is made up of 13 amino acids. V lost 3 bases, J lost 5 bases, and 9 bases lay in between. The CDR3 reads CASSFGGIDTQYF. The CDR3, as DNA: TGTGCCAGCAGTTTTGGGGGTATAGATACGCAGTATTTT.

The J gene is TRBJ2-3, the V gene TRBV19; perhaps TRBD1 as D (5 bases). V gave up 5 bases and J gave up 2 bases, with 17 bases separating them. Germline V lookup: CDR1 LNHDA, CDR2 SQIVND (reference sequence). CDR3 length equals 16 residues. The CDR3 reads CASSADRGLPTDTQYF. CDR3 sequence (DNA): TGTGCCAGTAGTGCTGATAGGGGCCTACCCACAGATACGCAGTATTTT. The entire variable domain, with the rest obtained from reference TRBV19 and TRBJ2-3, is as follows: DGGITQSPKYLFRKEGQNVTLSCEQNLNHDAMYWYRQDPGQGLRLIYYSQIVNDFQKGDIAEGYSVSREKKESFPLTVTSAQKNPTAFYLCASSADRGLPTDTQYFGPGTRLTVL.

V is TRBV6-5 and J is TRBJ2-3; TRBD2 matches 7 bases. This CDR3 contains 16 residues. With 6 bases clipped from V and 6 bases from J, the junction kept 15 bases outside the gene matches. CDR1 and CDR2 from the germline V gene are MNHEY and SVGAGI. This CDR3 is CASSRLSGGVGDTQYF. The CDR3 DNA reads as TGTGCCAGCAGCCGACTTTCGGGGGGTGTAGGGGATACGCAGTATTTT.

This clonotype was seen many times. CDR3 nucleotides: TGTGCCAGCAACTCCAGGGGGCGGAGGGAGCTGTTTTTT. Its translation is CASNSRGRRELFF. The chain uses TRBV12-3 or TRBV12-4 and TRBJ2-2, with 8 bases identical to TRBD1. The CDR3 length is 13 residues. The J segment lost 9 bases and the V segment lost 7 bases, leaving 7 bases of the junction unmatched.

This clonotype is a singleton in its sample. The junction and the germline gene differ at one end; a read error may be behind it. V usage is TRBV4-1 and J usage is TRBJ2-1, with 9 bases matching TRBD1. The CDR3 consists of 14 residues. CDR1 MGHRA and CDR2 YSYEKL come from the germline V gene. CDR3: CASSQGTGNNEQFF. The CDR3 DNA reads as TGTGCCAGCAGCCAAGGGACAGGGAACAATGAGCAGTTCTTC.

This clonotype was recorded at least ten times. The gene calls are TRBV7-2 and TRBJ2-1, with D possibly matching TRBD2 (5 bases). Trimming pared 3 bases from V and 6 bases from J, leaving 9 bases between. The length of the CDR3 is 13 residues. Looked up from germline, CDR1 is SGHTA and CDR2 is FQGNSA. The CDR3: CASSFTEGNEQFF. CDR3 bases: TGTGCCAGCAGCTTCACAGAGGGCAATGAGCAGTTCTTC.

The rearrangement links TRBV24-1 to TRBJ1-1; 10 bases are a match to TRBD1. V lost 8 bases, J lost 6 bases, and 8 bases stayed unmatched. The CDR3 runs to 14 residues. The V gene's germline CDR1 is KGHDR and CDR2 SFDVKD. The chain's CDR3 is CATKRGTGDAEAFF. The CDR3 nucleotides are TGTGCCACCAAGCGTGGGACAGGGGACGCTGAAGCTTTCTTT.

This clonotype was observed a handful of times. V and J are TRBV6-1 and TRBJ2-1, with TRBD2 matching over 14 bases. V dropped 9 bases and J dropped 9; count of bases not matched to a gene: 13. The CDR3 sequence is 16 residues long. Germline values: CDR1 MNHNS, CDR2 SASEGT. The CDR3, as DNA: TGTGCCAGTCAGGGTACGGGACTAGCGGGAGAGATTGAGCAGTTCTTC. This encodes CASQGTGLAGEIEQFF.

This clonotype was seen a few times. The rearrangement links TRBV4-1 to TRBJ2-1, with D uncertain. Trimming took 0 bases from V and 6 from J, leaving 3 bases between them. The CDR3 loop spans 12 amino acids. Germline V gene data show CDR1 as MGHRA and CDR2 as YSYEKL. The CDR3, as DNA: TGCGCCAGCAGCCAAGAGAGCAATGAGCAGTTCTTC. Its translation: CASSQESNEQFF.

This clonotype has more than one count but fewer than ten. V gene TRBV5-6 combines with J gene TRBJ2-1; D unclear. This CDR3 region has 14 residues. Germline lookup yields CDR1 SGHDT and CDR2 YYEEEE. V was clipped by 0 bases and J by 0 bases, with 4 bases between them. This CDR3 reads CASSLGRSYNEQFF. The CDR3 DNA reads as TGTGCCAGCAGCTTGGGGCGCTCCTACAATGAGCAGTTCTTC.

The CDR3 nucleotides read TGTGCCAGCATCGCGGGGGGGACGGATACGCAGTATTTT. It yields the protein CASIAGGTDTQYF. The V gene is TRBV27, the J gene TRBJ2-3; 9 bases fit TRBD2. The germline V gene has CDR1 MNHEY and CDR2 SMNVEV (reference sequence). Trimming removed 7 bases from V and 6 bases from J; junction bases left unmatched: 5. The CDR3 consists of 13 residues.

The chain recombines TRBV27 with TRBJ1-1; D not certain. Germline lookup yields CDR1 MNHEY and CDR2 SMNVEV (reference sequence). V lost 6 bases and J 8 bases, leaving 13 bases between the germline ends. The CDR3 totals 12 residues. The DNA of the CDR3 is TGTGCCAGCAGAATCCCGGGAGGGGAAGCTTTCTTT. Encoded protein: CASRIPGGEAFF.

This chain joins TRBV27 and TRBJ2-7; 9 bases are shared with TRBD1. V gave up 6 bases and J gave up 3 bases; unmatched junction bases: 6. This CDR3 has 14 residues. Germline CDR1 is MNHEY and CDR2 is SMNVEV (reference sequence). CDR3 in DNA: TGTGCCAGCAGACTTCGGACAGGGGTCTACGAGCAGTACTTC. This gives the protein CASRLRTGVYEQYF.

The chain uses TRBV7-9 and TRBJ2-7, with TRBD1 matching over 12 bases. The V segment lost 4 bases and the J segment 7 bases; nucleotides outside the gene matches: 11. Germline CDR1 is SEHNR and CDR2 is FQNEAQ (reference sequence). The CDR3 runs 16 residues. CDR3 nucleotide sequence: TGTGCCAGCAGCTCCCCGGGACAGGGGGCAGCGGGAGAGCAGTACTTC. Amino acid sequence: CASSSPGQGAAGEQYF. The full variable domain, rest sourced from reference TRBV7-9 and TRBJ2-7, is DTGVSQNPRHKITKRGQNVTFRCDPISEHNRLYWYRQTLGQGPEFLTYFQNEAQLEKSRLLSDRFSAERPKGSFSTLEIQRTEQGDSAMYLCASSSPGQGAAGEQYFGPGTRLTVT.

V gene TRBV6-6 combines with J gene TRBJ2-3; D is uncertain. Trimming left V 3 bases short and J 3 bases short, with 10 bases between. The length of the CDR3 is 14 residues. Germline-derived CDR1 and CDR2 are MNHNY and SVGAGI (reference sequence). CDR3 sequence (DNA): TGTGCCAGCAGTTATCTTTCCTCGACAGATACGCAGTATTTT. It is translated as CASSYLSSTDTQYF.

This clonotype showed up many times. V is TRBV7-6 and J is TRBJ1-1; TRBD1 matches at 7 bases. Trimming took 4 bases from V and 1 from J; bases not matched to a gene: 9. The V gene's germline CDR1 is SGHVS and CDR2 FNYEAQ. The CDR3 is 16 amino acids. The CDR3 coding sequence is TGTGCCAGCAGCTCAAGACAGGGCCGGGGGAACACTGAAGCTTTCTTT. The encoded protein is CASSSRQGRGNTEAFF.

The sample holds many counts of this clonotype. The chain uses TRBV7-8 and TRBJ1-3, with D perhaps matching TRBD1 (5 bases). Trimming took 5 bases from V and 1 from J, leaving 15 bases between them. This CDR3 has 16 residues. Germline V gives CDR1 SGHVS, CDR2 FQNEAQ. The CDR3 DNA sequence: TGTGCCAGCAGCCCCCACGGGGGGGAGTCTGGAAACACCATATATTTT. Protein product: CASSPHGGESGNTIYF.

There are many counts of this clonotype. The J gene is TRBJ2-7, the V gene TRBV7-9, with 8 positions matching TRBD1. CDR3 size: 15 residues. Looked up from germline, CDR1 is SEHNR and CDR2 is FQNEAQ (reference sequence). The V segment lost 4 bases and the J segment 0 bases; nucleotides outside the gene matches: 5. CDR3 amino acids: CASSSTGGHSYEQYF. In DNA, the CDR3 is TGTGCCAGCAGCTCTACAGGGGGTCACTCCTACGAGCAGTACTTC.

This sequence joins TRBV4-3 and TRBJ2-7; 9 nucleotides match TRBD1. V was pared by 1 base and J by 0 bases, with 10 bases of the junction left unmatched. The CDR3 totals 18 residues. Per germline, CDR1 LGHNA and CDR2 YSLEER. CDR3 bases: TGCGCCAGCAGCCAAGCCGTCTCCGGGACAGGGAGCTCCTACGAGCAGTACTTC. Amino acids: CASSQAVSGTGSSYEQYF.

This chain joins TRBV10-3 and TRBJ1-1; tentative D call: TRBD1 (6 bases). V was trimmed by 6 bases and J by 2 bases, leaving 13 bases between them. From germline, CDR1 is ENHRY and CDR2 SYGVKD. This CDR3 has 14 residues. CDR3 protein: CAISPTGINTEAFF. The CDR3 DNA reads TGTGCCATCAGCCCTACAGGGATAAACACTGAAGCTTTCTTT.

This clonotype has a count of ten or more. V gene TRBV7-2 combines with J gene TRBJ2-3; unclear D gene. The CDR3 contains 14 residues. The V end was cut by 3 bases, the J end by 4 bases, with 11 bases between. From germline, CDR1 is SGHTA and CDR2 FQGNSA. The CDR3, as DNA: TGTGCCAGCAGCTTCGATCTGGGCCCAGATACGCAGTATTTT. Its translation: CASSFDLGPDTQYF.

The rearrangement joins TRBV11-2 to TRBJ1-1, with D perhaps TRBD1 (6 bases). Germline CDR1 is SGHAT and CDR2 is FQNNGV. This CDR3 has 16 amino acids. V was cut by 5 bases and J by 0 bases, with 16 bases left in between. The CDR3 bases are TGTGCCAGCAGCAAAGGGACATCCGTCATGAACACTGAAGCTTTCTTT. Translation: CASSKGTSVMNTEAFF.

This chain uses TRBV4-1 with TRBJ1-1, with 9 nucleotides matching TRBD1. CDR3 size: 15 residues. Trimming removed 4 bases from V and 5 bases from J; junction bases left unmatched: 8. Germline V CDR1 and CDR2: MGHRA, YSYEKL. The CDR3 coding sequence is TGCGCCAGCAGCCGTGCGGGGACAGGGAGGACTGAAGCTTTCTTT. This translates into CASSRAGTGRTEAFF.